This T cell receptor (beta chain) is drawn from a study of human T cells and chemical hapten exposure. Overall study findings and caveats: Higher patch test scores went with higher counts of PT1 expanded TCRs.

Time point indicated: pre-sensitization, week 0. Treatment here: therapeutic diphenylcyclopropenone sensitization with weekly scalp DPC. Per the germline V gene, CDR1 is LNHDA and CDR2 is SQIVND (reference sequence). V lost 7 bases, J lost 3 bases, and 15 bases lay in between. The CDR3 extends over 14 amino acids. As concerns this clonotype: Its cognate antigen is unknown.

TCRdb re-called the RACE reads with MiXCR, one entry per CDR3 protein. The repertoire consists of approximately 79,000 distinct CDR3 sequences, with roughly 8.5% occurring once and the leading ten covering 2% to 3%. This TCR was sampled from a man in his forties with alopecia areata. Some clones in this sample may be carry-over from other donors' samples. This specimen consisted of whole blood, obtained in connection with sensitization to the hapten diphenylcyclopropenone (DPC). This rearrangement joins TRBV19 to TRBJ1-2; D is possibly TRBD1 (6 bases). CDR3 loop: CASNRATVDYGYTF. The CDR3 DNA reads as TGTGCCAGTAACAGGGCTACGGTGGACTATGGCTACACCTTC. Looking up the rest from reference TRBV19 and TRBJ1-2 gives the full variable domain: DGGITQSPKYLFRKEGQNVTLSCEQNLNHDAMYWYRQDPGQGLRLIYYSQIVNDFQKGDIAEGYSVSREKKESFPLTVTSAQKNPTAFYLCASNRATVDYGYTFGSGTRLTVV.